What follows are 23 T cell receptor beta chains derived from one specimen sequenced in a study of cytomegalovirus exposure and HLA in healthy donors. Amplification used 60 Vbeta primers and 13 Jbeta primers. Some clones are missing from TCRdb's copy, which holds only in-frame ones; the method was immunoSEQ multiplex PCR. The sample comprises roughly 190,000 clones, about 12% of which are singletons, and about 7.8% rests with the top ten. Sequenced: PBMCs. These receptors all stem from a man aged 50-59 years in good health and CMV-seropositive.

The genes are TRBV11-3 and TRBJ2-1; a possible D gene is TRBD1 (5 bases). The V gene's germline CDR1 is SGHNT and CDR2 YENEEA. This CDR3 comprises 15 residues. V was trimmed by 3 bases and J by 0 bases, leaving 9 bases between them. For the CDR3, the DNA is TGTGCCAGCAGCTTCCAGGGCCTCTCCTACAATGAGCAGTTCTTC. Encoded protein: CASSFQGLSYNEQFF.

The chain has TRBV5-8 and TRBJ1-2, with D perhaps TRBD1 (6 bases). CDR3 length equals 12 residues. Germline V lookup: CDR1 SGHTS, CDR2 YDEGEE. V was shortened by 1 base and J by 9 bases, with 10 bases between the two germline ends. This CDR3 reads CASSLRGARYTF. The CDR3 DNA reads TGTGCCAGCAGCTTGCGGGGGGCCCGCTACACCTTC.

V gene TRBV5-1 combines with J gene TRBJ2-5; TRBD1 matches at 7 bases. Germline V gene lookup returns CDR1 SGHRS and CDR2 YFSETQ. The CDR3 is 14 amino acids. Trimming cost V 0 bases and J 1 base; bases outside gene matches: 0. The CDR3 sequence: CASSLEGAQETQYF. DNA for the CDR3: TGCGCCAGCAGCTTGGAGGGGGCCCAAGAGACCCAGTACTTC.

This rearrangement joins TRBV5-4 to TRBJ2-1, with TRBD2 matching 13 bases. V lost 4 bases to trimming and J lost 1 base; unmatched junction nucleotides: 5. The CDR3 contains 17 residues. CDR1 SGHNT and CDR2 YYREEE come from the germline V gene (reference sequence). The CDR3 sequence is CASSPGLAGLSYNEQFF. In nucleotides, the CDR3 is TGTGCCAGCAGCCCGGGACTAGCGGGGCTATCCTACAATGAGCAGTTCTTC.

This clone was detected a few times. The genes are TRBV6-1 and TRBJ1-2; a weak D match, TRBD1 (5 bases). CDR1 is MNHNS, CDR2 SASEGT, per germline. The CDR3 is 15 residues long. With 2 bases removed from V and 3 bases from J, the gap between germline ends came to 13 bases. CDR3 bases: TGTGCCAGCAGTGAATCCGGGGGAAGGGACTATGGCTACACCTTC. Translated, it gives CASSESGGRDYGYTF.

The gene calls are TRBV5-8 and TRBJ1-2, with D tentatively TRBD1 (6 bases). Germline V lookup: CDR1 SGHTS, CDR2 YDEGEE. V lost 1 base to trimming and J lost 0 bases, with 13 bases between them. The length of the CDR3 is 16 residues. CDR3 nucleotide sequence: TGTGCCAGCAGCTTGTCGGACAGCCGAACTAACTATGGCTACACCTTC. Amino acid sequence: CASSLSDSRTNYGYTF. Based on the CDR3 plus reference TRBV5-8 and TRBJ1-2, the full variable domain is EAGVTQSPTHLIKTRGQQATLRCSPISGHTSVYWYQQALGLGLQFLLWYDEGEERNRGNFPPRFSGRQFPNYSSELNVNALELEDSALYLCASSLSDSRTNYGYTFGSGTRLTVV.

The chain carries TRBV13 and TRBJ2-3, with D maybe TRBD2 (7 bases). Deletions cut 0 bases from V and 0 bases from J, with 10 bases between. The CDR3 sequence is 16 residues long. Germline V gene sequence: CDR1 PRHDT, CDR2 FYEKMQ (reference sequence). This CDR3 reads CASSLGRGASTDTQYF. Here the CDR3 DNA reads TGTGCCAGCAGCTTAGGACGGGGGGCTAGCACAGATACGCAGTATTTT.

CDR3 sequence (DNA): TGTGCCAGCAGTAAAGGGACAGTTAATGAAAAACTGTTTTTT. This translates into CASSKGTVNEKLFF. The V call is TRBV27, the J call TRBJ1-4, with 7 bases that match TRBD1. The germline V gene has CDR1 MNHEY and CDR2 SMNVEV (reference sequence). This CDR3 is 14 amino acids long. After removal of 5 bases from V and 4 bases from J, the junction contained 4 bases not matched to a gene. The variable domain in full, with the rest retrieved from reference TRBV27 and TRBJ1-4, is EAQVTQNPRYLITVTGKKLTVTCSQNMNHEYMSWYRQDPGLGLRQIYYSMNVEVTDKGDVPEGYKVSRKEKRNFPLILESPSPNQTSLYFCASSKGTVNEKLFFGSGTQLSVL.

The chain is built from TRBV5-1 and TRBJ1-2; possibly TRBD1 for D (6 bases). The V end was cut by 1 base, the J end by 5 bases, with 12 bases between. The CDR3 sequence is 14 residues long. Germline-derived CDR1 and CDR2 are SGHRS and YFSETQ. The CDR3 protein is CASSLNREGYGYTF. Written as DNA, the CDR3 is TGCGCCAGCAGCTTGAACAGGGAGGGATATGGCTACACCTTC.

This clone was found a few times. The gene calls are TRBV15 and TRBJ1-3; D may be TRBD1 (5 bases). Germline assignment: CDR1 LNHNV and CDR2 YYDKDF (reference sequence). The V and J ends lost 1 base and 0 bases respectively, with 10 bases between them. CDR3 length equals 16 residues. The CDR3 DNA follows: TGTGCCACCAGCAGAGTCTCAGGGATCTCTGGAAACACCATATATTTT. This translates into CATSRVSGISGNTIYF.

The V call is TRBV14, the J call TRBJ1-1, with a weak D call TRBD1 (6 bases). This CDR3 contains 15 residues. Trimming left V 1 base short and J 2 bases short, with 11 bases between. Per germline, CDR1 SGHDN and CDR2 FVKESK. The CDR3 sequence is CASSQVKGHNTEAFF. The CDR3 coding sequence is TGTGCCAGCAGCCAAGTGAAGGGACATAACACTGAAGCTTTCTTT.

This clone came up a few times. The chain uses TRBV7-8 and TRBJ1-2, with D possibly matching TRBD1 (5 bases). The CDR3 has 11 amino acids. V was cut by 6 bases and J by 12 bases, with 14 bases left in between. CDR1 is SGHVS and CDR2 is FQNEAQ in the germline V gene. The CDR3: CASSPAGVDTF. As DNA, the CDR3 is TGTGCCAGCAGTCCAGCGGGGGTAGACACCTTC.

The chain uses TRBV30 and TRBJ1-6, with a weak D call TRBD1 (5 bases). Germline loops: CDR1 GTSNPN, CDR2 SVGIG (reference sequence). Trimming took off 2 bases at V and 7 bases at J, with 12 bases between the two ends. This CDR3 has 14 residues. The CDR3 nucleotides read TGTGCCTGGAGTATCGCGGGGGGGAATTCACCCCTCCACTTT. Its translation: CAWSIAGGNSPLHF. Together with reference TRBV30 and TRBJ1-6, the CDR3 gives the full variable domain: SQTIHQWPATLVQPVGSPLSLECTVEGTSNPNLYWYRQAAGRGLQLLFYSVGIGQISSEVPQNLSASRPQDRQFILSSKKLLLSDSGFYLCAWSIAGGNSPLHFGNGTRLTVT.

This rearrangement joins TRBV27 to TRBJ1-2, with a weak D call TRBD1 (5 bases). The V end lost 0 bases, the J end lost 3 bases, and 8 bases lay between the germline ends. CDR1 is MNHEY, CDR2 SMNVEV, per germline (reference sequence). The CDR3 consists of 14 residues. CDR3 sequence reads: CASSLSGADYGYTF. CDR3 DNA: TGTGCCAGCAGTTTATCAGGGGCGGACTATGGCTACACCTTC.

This clone has a handful of counts. This chain joins TRBV5-1 and TRBJ1-1, with D perhaps TRBD1 (5 bases). This CDR3 contains 14 residues. Germline CDR1 reads SGHRS; CDR2 reads YFSETQ. Deletions cut 5 bases from V and 4 bases from J, with 15 bases between. Here the CDR3 DNA reads TGCGCCAGCAGATTCGGGGGGACGGGCACTGAAGCTTTCTTT. Its translation is CASRFGGTGTEAFF.

This clone came up a few times. The J gene is TRBJ2-1, the V gene TRBV10-1; 10 nucleotides agree with TRBD2. Unmatched junction bases numbered 5, after V lost 0 bases and J lost 9 bases. CDR3 size: 15 residues. Germline-derived CDR1 and CDR2 are WNHNN and SYGVQD (reference sequence). This chain's CDR3 is CASSESPAGGGEQFF. The CDR3 nucleotides are TGCGCCAGCAGTGAGTCGCCAGCGGGGGGGGGTGAGCAGTTCTTC.

This clone was detected only a few times. V is TRBV4-3 and J is TRBJ2-6, with no clear D. V was cut by 1 base and J by 2 bases, with 3 bases left in between. The germline V gene has CDR1 LGHNA and CDR2 YSLEER. The CDR3 covers 14 residues. Here the CDR3 reads CASSQVAGANVLTF. In nucleotides, the CDR3 is TGCGCCAGCAGCCAAGTAGCTGGGGCCAACGTCCTGACTTTC.

The table lists this clone with a few counts. CDR3 residues: CASSLAGTDGYTF. CDR3 sequence (DNA): TGTGCCAGCAGCTTGGCCGGGACTGATGGCTACACCTTC. The rearrangement links TRBV5-4 to TRBJ1-2; tentatively, D is TRBD1 (5 bases). Germline V gene sequence: CDR1 SGHNT, CDR2 YYREEE (reference sequence). V dropped 0 bases and J dropped 6 bases, with 9 bases sitting between them. This CDR3 is built from 13 residues.

The rearrangement uses TRBV4-2 and TRBJ2-7, with D tentatively TRBD2 (6 bases). V was shortened by 4 bases and J by 5 bases, with 12 bases between the two germline ends. The germline V gene has CDR1 LGHNA and CDR2 YNFKEQ. This CDR3 has 13 amino acids. CDR3 DNA sequence: TGTGCCAGCAGCCGGCGGGGAGTGGACGAGCAGTACTTC. This codes for CASSRRGVDEQYF.

This clone was counted only a few times. V and J are TRBV14 and TRBJ1-2; D is perhaps TRBD1 (6 bases). Germline V gene lookup returns CDR1 SGHDN and CDR2 FVKESK. CDR3 length: 14 residues. Trimming shortened V by 4 bases and J by 4 bases, and 13 bases separated the two germline ends. Here the CDR3 DNA reads TGTGCCAGCAGCCGGACAGTGACGCCCTATGGCTACACCTTC. Protein sequence: CASSRTVTPYGYTF.

The CDR3 loop is CAISESRGEGTQYF. The CDR3 DNA reads TGTGCCATCAGTGAGTCGAGAGGGGAGGGTACGCAGTATTTT. The rearrangement links TRBV10-3 to TRBJ2-3; 7 bases align to TRBD2. Trimming took 0 bases from V and 8 from J; bases not matched to a gene: 5. The CDR3 runs 14 residues. Per the germline V gene, CDR1 is ENHRY and CDR2 is SYGVKD.

This clone was detected a few times. DNA for the CDR3: TGTGCCAGCAGCTTACAGAATTCACCCCTCCACTTT. Amino acids: CASSLQNSPLHF. The V call is TRBV7-2, the J call TRBJ1-6; D uncertain. V was cut by 2 bases and J by 7 bases, with 3 bases left in between. The CDR3 totals 12 residues. Per germline, CDR1 SGHTA and CDR2 FQGNSA.

This chain connects TRBV19 to TRBJ2-7; the D gene is possibly TRBD1 (5 bases). Trimming removed 0 bases from V and 6 bases from J, with 9 bases in between. This CDR3 is 13 amino acids long. The germline gives CDR1 LNHDA, CDR2 SQIVND (reference sequence). CDR3 in amino acids: CASSIDWGSEQYF. For the CDR3, the DNA is TGTGCCAGTAGTATAGACTGGGGCTCCGAGCAGTACTTC.